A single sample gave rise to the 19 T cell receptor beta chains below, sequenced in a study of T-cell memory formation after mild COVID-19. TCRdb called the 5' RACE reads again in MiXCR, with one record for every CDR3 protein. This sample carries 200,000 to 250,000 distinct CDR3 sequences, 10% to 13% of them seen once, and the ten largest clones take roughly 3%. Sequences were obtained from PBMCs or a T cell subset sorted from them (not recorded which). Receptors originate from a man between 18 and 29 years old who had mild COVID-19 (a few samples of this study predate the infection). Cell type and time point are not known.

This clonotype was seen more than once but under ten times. CDR3 region: CASSPGRVGAKNIQYF. In nucleotides, the CDR3 is TGTGCCAGCAGCCCCGGACGGGTGGGGGCCAAAAACATTCAGTACTTC. V gene TRBV7-8 combines with J gene TRBJ2-4; D gene uncertain. V was pared by 5 bases and J by 1 base, with 15 bases between. There are 16 residues in the CDR3. Per the germline V gene, CDR1 is SGHVS and CDR2 is FQNEAQ.

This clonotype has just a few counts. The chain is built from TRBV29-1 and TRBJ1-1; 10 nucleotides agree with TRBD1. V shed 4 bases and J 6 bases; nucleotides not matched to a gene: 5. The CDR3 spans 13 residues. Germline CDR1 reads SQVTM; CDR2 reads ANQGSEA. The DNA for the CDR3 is TGCAGCGTTGCGGGACAGGGGAGGGCTGAAGCTTTCTTT. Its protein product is CSVAGQGRAEAFF.

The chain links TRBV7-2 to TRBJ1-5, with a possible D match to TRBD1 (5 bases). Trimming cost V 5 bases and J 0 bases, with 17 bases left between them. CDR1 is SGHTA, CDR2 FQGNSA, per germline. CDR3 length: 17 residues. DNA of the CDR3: TGTGCCAGCAGCCAGGGCGACCGGGTATATAGCAATCAGCCCCAGCATTTT. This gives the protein CASSQGDRVYSNQPQHF.

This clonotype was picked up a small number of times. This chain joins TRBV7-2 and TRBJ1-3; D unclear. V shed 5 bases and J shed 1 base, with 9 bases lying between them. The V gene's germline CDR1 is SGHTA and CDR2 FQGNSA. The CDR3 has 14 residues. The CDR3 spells CASSPYSSGNTIYF. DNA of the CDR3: TGTGCCAGCAGCCCATACAGTTCTGGAAACACCATATATTTT.

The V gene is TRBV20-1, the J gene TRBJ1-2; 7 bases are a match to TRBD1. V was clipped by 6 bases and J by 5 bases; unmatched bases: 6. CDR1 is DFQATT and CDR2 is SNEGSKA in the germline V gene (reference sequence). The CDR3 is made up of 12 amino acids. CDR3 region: CSAPTGSYGYTF. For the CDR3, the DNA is TGCAGTGCCCCGACAGGGAGTTATGGCTACACCTTC.

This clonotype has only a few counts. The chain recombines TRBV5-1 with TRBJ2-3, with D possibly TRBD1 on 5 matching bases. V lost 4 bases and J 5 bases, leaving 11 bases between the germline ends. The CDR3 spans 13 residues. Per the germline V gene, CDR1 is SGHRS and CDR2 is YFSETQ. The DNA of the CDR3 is TGCGCCAGCAGCAGCCTGACAGAAGATACGCAGTATTTT. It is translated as CASSSLTEDTQYF. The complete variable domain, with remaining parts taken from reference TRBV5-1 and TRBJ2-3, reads KAGVTQTPRYLIKTRGQQVTLSCSPISGHRSVSWYQQTPGQGLQFLFEYFSETQRNKGNFPGRFSGRQFSNSRSEMNVSTLELGDSALYLCASSSLTEDTQYFGPGTRLTVL.

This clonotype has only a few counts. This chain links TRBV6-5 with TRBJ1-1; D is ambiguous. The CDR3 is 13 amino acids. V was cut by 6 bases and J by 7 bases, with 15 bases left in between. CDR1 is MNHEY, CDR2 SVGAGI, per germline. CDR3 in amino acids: CASSPVSPLEAFF. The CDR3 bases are TGTGCCAGCAGCCCCGTTTCGCCCCTTGAAGCTTTCTTT.

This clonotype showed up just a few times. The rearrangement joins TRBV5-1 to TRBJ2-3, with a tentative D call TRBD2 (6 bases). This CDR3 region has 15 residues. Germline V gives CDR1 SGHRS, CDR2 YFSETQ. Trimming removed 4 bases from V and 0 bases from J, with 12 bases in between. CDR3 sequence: CASSKGLPSTDTQYF. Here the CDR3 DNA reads TGCGCCAGCAGCAAGGGACTTCCTAGCACAGATACGCAGTATTTT. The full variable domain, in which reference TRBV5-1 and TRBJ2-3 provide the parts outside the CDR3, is KAGVTQTPRYLIKTRGQQVTLSCSPISGHRSVSWYQQTPGQGLQFLFEYFSETQRNKGNFPGRFSGRQFSNSRSEMNVSTLELGDSALYLCASSKGLPSTDTQYFGPGTRLTVL.

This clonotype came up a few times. The chain's CDR3 is CASSQVAGGPTGELFF. CDR3 bases: TGTGCCAGCAGCCAGGTAGCGGGGGGGCCGACCGGGGAGCTGTTTTTT. This sequence joins TRBV4-2 and TRBJ2-2; 11 bases align to TRBD2. Trimming at V came to 3 bases and at J to 5 bases, leaving 5 bases not matched to a gene. This CDR3 contains 16 residues. Germline V gene lookup returns CDR1 LGHNA and CDR2 YNFKEQ.

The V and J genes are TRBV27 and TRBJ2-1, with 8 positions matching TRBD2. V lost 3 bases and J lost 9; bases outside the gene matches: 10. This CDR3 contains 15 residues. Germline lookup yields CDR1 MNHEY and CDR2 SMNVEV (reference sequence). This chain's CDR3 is CASSFHGTRYGEQFF. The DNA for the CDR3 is TGTGCCAGCAGTTTCCACGGGACTAGGTATGGTGAGCAGTTCTTC.

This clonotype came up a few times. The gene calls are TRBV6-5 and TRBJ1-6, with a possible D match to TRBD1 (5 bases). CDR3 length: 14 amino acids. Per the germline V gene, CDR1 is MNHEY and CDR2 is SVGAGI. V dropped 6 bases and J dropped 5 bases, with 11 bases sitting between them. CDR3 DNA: TGTGCCAGCAGACCGGGACGGGATAATTCACCCCTCCACTTT. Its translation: CASRPGRDNSPLHF.

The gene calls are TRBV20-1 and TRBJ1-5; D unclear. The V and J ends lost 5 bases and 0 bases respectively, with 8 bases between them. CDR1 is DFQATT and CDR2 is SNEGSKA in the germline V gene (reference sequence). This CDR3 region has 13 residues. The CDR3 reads CSAYDNSNQPQHF. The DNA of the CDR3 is TGCAGTGCTTATGACAATAGCAATCAGCCCCAGCATTTT.

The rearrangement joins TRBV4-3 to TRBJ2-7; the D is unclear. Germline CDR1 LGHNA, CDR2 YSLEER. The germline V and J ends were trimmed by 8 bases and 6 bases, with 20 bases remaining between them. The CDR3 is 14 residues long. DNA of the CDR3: TGCGCCAGCGGTCCGGACCGGTCCACCCTCGAGCAGTACTTC. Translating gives CASGPDRSTLEQYF.

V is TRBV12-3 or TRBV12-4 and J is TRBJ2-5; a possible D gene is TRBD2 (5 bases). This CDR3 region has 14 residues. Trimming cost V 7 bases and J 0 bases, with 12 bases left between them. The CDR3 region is CASKTREYQETQYF. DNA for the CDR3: TGTGCCAGCAAAACTAGAGAATACCAAGAGACCCAGTACTTC.

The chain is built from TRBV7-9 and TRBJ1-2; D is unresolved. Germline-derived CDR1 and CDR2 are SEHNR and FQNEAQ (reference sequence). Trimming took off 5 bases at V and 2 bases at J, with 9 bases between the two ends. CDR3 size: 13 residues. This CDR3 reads CASSPERNYGYTF. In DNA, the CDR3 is TGTGCCAGCAGCCCCGAGAGAAACTATGGCTACACCTTC.

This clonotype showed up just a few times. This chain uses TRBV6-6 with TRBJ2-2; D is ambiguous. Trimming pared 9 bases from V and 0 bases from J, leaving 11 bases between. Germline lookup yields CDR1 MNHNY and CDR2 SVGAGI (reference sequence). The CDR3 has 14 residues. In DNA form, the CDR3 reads TGTGCCAGTCGGAGTGGGGCGAACACCGGGGAGCTGTTTTTT. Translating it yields CASRSGANTGELFF.

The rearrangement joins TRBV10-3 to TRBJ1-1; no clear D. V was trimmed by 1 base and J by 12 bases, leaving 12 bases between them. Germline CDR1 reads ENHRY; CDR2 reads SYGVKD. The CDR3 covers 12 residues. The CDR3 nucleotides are TGTGCCATCAGTGAGTTGGGGTACGAATCTTTCTTT. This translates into CAISELGYESFF.

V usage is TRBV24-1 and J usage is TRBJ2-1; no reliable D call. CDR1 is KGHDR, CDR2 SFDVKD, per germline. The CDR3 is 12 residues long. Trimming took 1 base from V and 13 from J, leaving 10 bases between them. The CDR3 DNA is TGTGCCACCAGTGATTTACCAGCCAGTCAGTTCTTC. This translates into CATSDLPASQFF.

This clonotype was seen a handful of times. The CDR3, as DNA: TGTGCCAGCAGCGGGGACAGCTGGACCCAGTACTTC. The encoded protein is CASSGDSWTQYF. The chain joins TRBV2 to TRBJ2-5; TRBD1 aligns across 7 bases. The CDR3 runs 12 residues. With V trimmed by 6 bases and J by 7 bases, 5 bases remained unmatched. Germline CDR1 SNHLY, CDR2 FYNNEI.